Detailed here is one T cell receptor beta chain. This clone was observed once. The antigen this receptor binds is unknown. Base qualities are not provided; no much larger clone lies one nucleotide away. This entry belongs to a study of blood T cell repertoires in COVID-19 (dated by TCRdb to about 2020). Turning to the overall study: Samples from collaborators originated in the United States, Italy and Spain and spanned both the acute and convalescent phases of COVID-19. The prospective study material was composed of cDNA or gDNA derived from T cells, B-cell-depleted T cells, or PBMCs. Deeply sampled blood TCRbeta repertoires from subjects exposed to, actively infected with, or recovered from COVID-19 were included in the dataset. The repertoires were released in a freely available public database meant as a resource for research on the immune response to SARS-CoV-2. Samples were obtained from the ongoing ImmuneRACE study (first 160 participants) and from about 1,300 subjects provided by 6 global collaborators. A de-identified subject ID, COVID-19 status, age in years and sex were almost always included in the sample metadata. Where available, HLA class I and class II types were taken from metadata supplied by the sample provider and were not determined by assay-based typing. The study at large found these results: How much clinical and demographic metadata was included differed by source and by participant, and the metadata was provided uncurated.

One collaborating source in Seattle enrolled patients during active infection and followed them longitudinally through the course of disease. Collaborating institutions collected whole blood in K2EDTA tubes following their own protocols. For TCRbeta analysis, collaborator samples were shipped as frozen whole blood, as isolated PBMCs, or as DNA extracted from either sample type. TCRbeta CDR3 regions were amplified from genomic DNA using the immunoSEQ Assay, a bias-controlled multiplex PCR. From the authors' description of their analysis: Within the assay, amplification of reference gene primers was used to estimate how many nucleated cells each sample contained. Sequence reads were collapsed and filtered to measure the absolute abundance of every unique TCRbeta CDR3 rearrangement. Productive Simpson clonality was computed per sample as the square root of Simpson's diversity index over productive rearrangements. TCRdb's version of the immuneACCESS table is confined to in-frame rearrangements and falls short of the full clone set. An unresolved V gene accounts for under half of the shortfall where checked; the remainder is of unknown origin. V and J calls plus clone size are reproduced from that table; the DNA served to infer D and trimming. The sample contains 300,000 to 400,000 clones, over 80% of them found a single time. The ten biggest clones cover 9.9% of the sample.

The cysteine opens and the phenylalanine closes a CDR3 of 14 amino acids. The retained sequence is limited to the CDR3, 42 bases, with the frame set at the first base. At the junction V is shortened by 5 bases and J by 6 bases, with 14 bases in between. Based on the germline V gene, the CDR1 and CDR2 sequences are SGHTA and FQGNSA. The rearranged segments are TRBV7-2 and TRBJ2-1; the D region possibly corresponds to TRBD2 (5 bases align). This TCR was recovered from a man younger than 40 with COVID-19, enrolled during active disease. The material sequenced was peripheral blood. The DNA sequence follows: TGTGCCAGCAGCCCCTACGGACTGTTCAATGAGCAGTTCTTC. Its coded protein is CASSPYGLFNEQFF.